Listed below are T cell receptor beta chains from one sample, sequenced in a study of human T cells and chemical hapten exposure. TCRdb re-called the RACE reads with MiXCR, one entry per CDR3 protein. The data hold more than 100,000 distinct CDR3 sequences, with about 13% observed a single time. Source: whole blood, taken in connection with sensitization to the hapten diphenylcyclopropenone (DPC). These receptors all stem from a man between 18 and 29 years old with alopecia areata. Some clones in this sample may be carry-over from other donors' samples. Each CDR3 is given with its conserved first and last residue. A D gene is named only where the DNA matches it firmly. Clone size, where shown, is once, few, many, or a class for clones that have expanded.

clone_size: few; j_call: TRBJ2-7; v_call: TRBV5-4; d_call: TRBD1; cdr3_nt: TGTGCCAGCAGCCCAGGACAGGGCCCCTACGAGCAGTACTTC; cdr3_aa: CASSPGQGPYEQYF
clone_size: few; j_call: TRBJ1-5; v_call: TRBV6-2/TRBV6-3; d_call: .; cdr3_nt: TGTGCCAGCAGGGACCCCGAACAGCCCCAGCATTTT; cdr3_aa: CASRDPEQPQHF
clone_size: few; j_call: TRBJ2-3; v_call: TRBV10-1; d_call: .; cdr3_nt: TGCGCCAGCAGTGAGGGCTTTTCAGATACGCAGTATTTT; cdr3_aa: CASSEGFSDTQYF
clone_size: .; j_call: TRBJ2-1; v_call: TRBV20-1; d_call: .; cdr3_nt: TGCAGGGCTACGGGGAGCTCCTACAATGAGCAGTTCTTC; cdr3_aa: CRATGSSYNEQFF
clone_size: many; j_call: TRBJ1-4; v_call: TRBV11-2; d_call: .; cdr3_nt: TGTGCCAGCAGCCCCGACGGTGCAACTAATGAAAAACTGTTTTTT; cdr3_aa: CASSPDGATNEKLFF
clone_size: .; j_call: TRBJ2-3; v_call: TRBV7-9; d_call: .; cdr3_nt: TGTGCCAGCAGCTCAGCGTGGGCATCTAGCACAGATACGCAGTATTTT; cdr3_aa: CASSSAWASSTDTQYF
clone_size: .; j_call: TRBJ2-3; v_call: TRBV6-6; d_call: .; cdr3_nt: TGTGCCAGCAGTTACCAGGCACATACGCAGTATTTT; cdr3_aa: CASSYQAHTQYF
clone_size: .; j_call: TRBJ1-1; v_call: TRBV28; d_call: .; cdr3_nt: TGTGCCAGCGCTTCAGGAGGTCAAGCGACTGAAGCTTTCTTT; cdr3_aa: CASASGGQATEAFF
clone_size: .; j_call: TRBJ1-1; v_call: TRBV10-3; d_call: .; cdr3_nt: TGTGCCATCAGTGGGGCGGATTACACTGAAGCTTTCTTT; cdr3_aa: CAISGADYTEAFF
clone_size: .; j_call: TRBJ2-7; v_call: TRBV7-9; d_call: .; cdr3_nt: TGTGCCAGCAGCGACGGGACCACCAGCTCCTACGAGCAGTACTTC; cdr3_aa: CASSDGTTSSYEQYF
clone_size: .; j_call: TRBJ2-1; v_call: TRBV6-5; d_call: TRBD1; cdr3_nt: TGTGCCAGCAGACTGACAGGGGGCTTCTACAATGAGCAGTTCTTC; cdr3_aa: CASRLTGGFYNEQFF
clone_size: .; j_call: TRBJ2-3; v_call: TRBV7-9; d_call: TRBD2; cdr3_nt: TGTGCCAGCAGCTTAATAGTTCTAGCGGGGACCCTCACAGATACGCAGTATTTT; cdr3_aa: CASSLIVLAGTLTDTQYF
clone_size: few; j_call: TRBJ1-5; v_call: TRBV2; d_call: .; cdr3_nt: TGTGCCAGCAGTGAAGGTCGGATCAATCAGCCCCAGCATTTT; cdr3_aa: CASSEGRINQPQHF
clone_size: many; j_call: TRBJ2-3; v_call: TRBV20-1; d_call: .; cdr3_nt: TGCAGTGCTGGAAATGTTGATCCGCAGTATTTT; cdr3_aa: CSAGNVDPQYF
clone_size: .; j_call: TRBJ1-2; v_call: TRBV6-5; d_call: .; cdr3_nt: TGTGCCAGCAGTGCAACCCAGGTCTATGGCTACACCTTC; cdr3_aa: CASSATQVYGYTF
clone_size: .; j_call: TRBJ2-3; v_call: TRBV24-1; d_call: .; cdr3_nt: TGTGCCACCCGGCTGGGGCCCACAGATACGCAGTATTTT; cdr3_aa: CATRLGPTDTQYF
clone_size: .; j_call: TRBJ2-7; v_call: TRBV20-1; d_call: TRBD2; cdr3_nt: TGCAGTGCTAGAGGGTCCGGGACTAGCCCCTACGAGCAGTACTTC; cdr3_aa: CSARGSGTSPYEQYF
clone_size: few; j_call: TRBJ2-3; v_call: TRBV12-3/TRBV12-4; d_call: .; cdr3_nt: TGTGCCAGCAGTTTTGGGACTATGGGGGCCCGTGCTACGCAGTATTTT; cdr3_aa: CASSFGTMGARATQYF
clone_size: .; j_call: TRBJ2-2; v_call: TRBV5-6; d_call: .; cdr3_nt: TGTGCCAGCAGCCTACGGGCAGCGTTGAACACCGGGGAGCTGTTTTTT; cdr3_aa: CASSLRAALNTGELFF
clone_size: .; j_call: TRBJ1-6; v_call: TRBV27; d_call: .; cdr3_nt: TGTGCCAGCGGCAGGAAATCACCCCTCCACTTT; cdr3_aa: CASGRKSPLHF
clone_size: .; j_call: TRBJ2-1; v_call: TRBV7-6; d_call: .; cdr3_nt: TGTGCCAGCTCCCGAGGGGGGGCCTACAATGAGCAGTTCTTC; cdr3_aa: CASSRGGAYNEQFF
clone_size: .; j_call: TRBJ1-2; v_call: TRBV5-1; d_call: .; cdr3_nt: TGCGCCAGCACCCCCCCCGGCGGGAGAGGCTACACCTTC; cdr3_aa: CASTPPGGRGYTF
clone_size: few; j_call: TRBJ1-5; v_call: TRBV19; d_call: .; cdr3_nt: TGTGCCAGTAGTTGGTCCCCCGGGCCTCAGCCCCAGCATTTT; cdr3_aa: CASSWSPGPQPQHF
clone_size: .; j_call: TRBJ2-7; v_call: TRBV20-1; d_call: .; cdr3_nt: TGCAGTGCTAGAGCGAGGGAGCCCTACGAGCAGTACTTC; cdr3_aa: CSARAREPYEQYF
clone_size: many; j_call: TRBJ2-2; v_call: TRBV7-2; d_call: TRBD1; cdr3_nt: TGTGCCAGCAGCTTAGTACGAGGGACAGGCACCGGGGAGCTGTTTTTT; cdr3_aa: CASSLVRGTGTGELFF
clone_size: .; j_call: TRBJ1-2; v_call: TRBV5-6; d_call: TRBD1; cdr3_nt: TGTGCCAGCAGCACCCTTCGACAGGGATCTCAAGGCTTCTATGGCTACACCTTC; cdr3_aa: CASSTLRQGSQGFYGYTF
clone_size: .; j_call: TRBJ2-1; v_call: TRBV6-2/TRBV6-3; d_call: .; cdr3_nt: TGTGCCAGCAGTTACTCGAGATGGGTGCAGTTCTTC; cdr3_aa: CASSYSRWVQFF
clone_size: .; j_call: TRBJ2-1; v_call: TRBV24-1; d_call: TRBD1; cdr3_nt: TGTGCCACCAGTGATTGGACAGGGGAGTACAATGAGCAGTTCTTC; cdr3_aa: CATSDWTGEYNEQFF
clone_size: many; j_call: TRBJ1-1; v_call: TRBV7-8; d_call: .; cdr3_nt: TGTGCCAGCAGCACAGACCCTCGTAGGGCTGAAGCTTTCTTT; cdr3_aa: CASSTDPRRAEAFF
clone_size: .; j_call: TRBJ1-1; v_call: TRBV20-1; d_call: TRBD1; cdr3_nt: TGCAGTGCTAGAAAGGGGGCCGGGAACACTGAAGCTTTCTTT; cdr3_aa: CSARKGAGNTEAFF
clone_size: .; j_call: TRBJ2-1; v_call: TRBV29-1; d_call: .; cdr3_nt: TGCAGCGTTGAGGCCAGGACAGCCTACAATGAGCAGTTCTTC; cdr3_aa: CSVEARTAYNEQFF
clone_size: many; j_call: TRBJ2-3; v_call: TRBV6-2/TRBV6-3; d_call: TRBD1; cdr3_nt: TGTGCCAGCAGCCGGGACAGATCCACAGATACGCAGTATTTT; cdr3_aa: CASSRDRSTDTQYF
clone_size: once; j_call: TRBJ2-1; v_call: TRBV7-3; d_call: .; cdr3_nt: TGTGCCAGCAGCCCTGGACGCCCGAGCAACAATGAGCAGTTCTTC; cdr3_aa: CASSPGRPSNNEQFF
clone_size: few; j_call: TRBJ1-5; v_call: TRBV19; d_call: .; cdr3_nt: TGTGCCAGTAGTATGACGAGGGTTAATAGCAATCAGCCCCAGCATTTT; cdr3_aa: CASSMTRVNSNQPQHF
clone_size: many; j_call: TRBJ1-1; v_call: TRBV18; d_call: .; cdr3_nt: TGTGCCAGCTCACCACGGGGGAACACTGAAGCTTTCTTT; cdr3_aa: CASSPRGNTEAFF
clone_size: once; j_call: TRBJ1-5; v_call: TRBV6-5; d_call: .; cdr3_nt: TGTGCCAGCAGGAGACTGGGGGGTTACAATCAGCCCCAGCATTTT; cdr3_aa: CASRRLGGYNQPQHF
clone_size: .; j_call: TRBJ1-2; v_call: TRBV12-3/TRBV12-4; d_call: .; cdr3_nt: TGTGCCAGCAGAACTGGGACGTTGGGCTACACCTTC; cdr3_aa: CASRTGTLGYTF
clone_size: .; j_call: TRBJ2-7; v_call: TRBV21-1; d_call: .; cdr3_nt: TGTGCCAGCAGCAAACGCGGACAGCTCTCCTACGAGCAGTACTTC; cdr3_aa: CASSKRGQLSYEQYF
clone_size: .; j_call: TRBJ2-6; v_call: TRBV7-6; d_call: .; cdr3_nt: TGTGCCAGCAGCTTAGTAATCTCAGCATCTGGGGCCAACGTCCTGACTTTC; cdr3_aa: CASSLVISASGANVLTF
clone_size: few; j_call: TRBJ2-1; v_call: TRBV4-1; d_call: .; cdr3_nt: TGCGCCAGCAGCCAAGATTTGAGCGACAATGAGCAGTTCTTC; cdr3_aa: CASSQDLSDNEQFF
clone_size: few; j_call: TRBJ1-3; v_call: TRBV6-2/TRBV6-3; d_call: .; cdr3_nt: TGTGCCAGCAGTTACCGTCGGAGCTCTGGAAACACCATATATTTT; cdr3_aa: CASSYRRSSGNTIYF
clone_size: .; j_call: TRBJ1-6; v_call: TRBV29-1; d_call: .; cdr3_nt: TGCAGCGTGGCCGACAGCTCCTATAATTCACCCCTCCACTTT; cdr3_aa: CSVADSSYNSPLHF
clone_size: once; j_call: TRBJ2-2; v_call: TRBV5-4; d_call: TRBD1; cdr3_nt: TGTGCCAGCAGCCGGGGACAGGGGAACACCGGGGAGCTGTTTTTT; cdr3_aa: CASSRGQGNTGELFF
clone_size: .; j_call: TRBJ2-3; v_call: TRBV7-6; d_call: .; cdr3_nt: TGTGCCAGCAAGCCCAGTAGTACAGATACGCAGTATTTT; cdr3_aa: CASKPSSTDTQYF
clone_size: many; j_call: TRBJ2-7; v_call: TRBV12-3/TRBV12-4; d_call: .; cdr3_nt: TGTGCCAGCAGTTTAGGGTCTCCCTACGAGCAGTACTTC; cdr3_aa: CASSLGSPYEQYF
clone_size: .; j_call: TRBJ2-3; v_call: TRBV4-1; d_call: .; cdr3_nt: TGCGCCAGCAGCCAAGCCACCTTTGCGGGCCTTATCACAGATACGCAGTATTTT; cdr3_aa: CASSQATFAGLITDTQYF
clone_size: once; j_call: TRBJ1-5; v_call: TRBV4-3; d_call: .; cdr3_nt: TGCGCCAGCAGCCAAGCTCACGATCAGCCCCAGCATTTT; cdr3_aa: CASSQAHDQPQHF
clone_size: .; j_call: TRBJ1-3; v_call: TRBV18; d_call: .; cdr3_nt: TGTGCCAGCTCACCAGGGGTCGGGTCCGGAAACACCATATATTTT; cdr3_aa: CASSPGVGSGNTIYF
clone_size: .; j_call: TRBJ1-1; v_call: TRBV11-2; d_call: .; cdr3_nt: TGTGCCAGCAGCGGAAGACCGGGGGGTGAAGCTTTCTTT; cdr3_aa: CASSGRPGGEAFF